This T cell receptor beta chain comes out of a study of shared clonotypes between healthy human individuals. Study-wide findings and caveats: Generally, naive subsets came out with larger estimated richness than memory subsets.

The sample holds a few counts of this clone. Its specificity is not known. CDR3 size: 14 residues. After removal of 5 bases from V and 4 bases from J, the junction contained 7 bases not matched to a gene. Germline V gives CDR1 SGDLS, CDR2 YYNGEE. Produced via immunoSEQ multiplex PCR; TCRdb's table is partial and in-frame only. The repertoire holds 850,000 to 1,200,000 clones, with around 76% as singletons. The sample consisted of memory CD4+ T cells sorted from blood. Subset meaning: CD45RA-negative fraction. J is TRBJ1-2 and V is TRBV9; 8 bases fit TRBD1. The receptor comes from a man younger than 35 in good health. The CDR3 region is CASRRQGTGYGYTF. In DNA, the CDR3 is TGTGCCAGCAGAAGACAGGGGACGGGCTATGGCTACACCTTC. Full variable domain (remainder filled in from reference TRBV9 and TRBJ1-2): DSGVTQTPKHLITATGQRVTLRCSPRSGDLSVYWYQQSLDQGLQFLIQYYNGEERAKGNILERFSAQQFPDLHSELNLSSLELGDSALYFCASRRQGTGYGYTFGSGTRLTVV.